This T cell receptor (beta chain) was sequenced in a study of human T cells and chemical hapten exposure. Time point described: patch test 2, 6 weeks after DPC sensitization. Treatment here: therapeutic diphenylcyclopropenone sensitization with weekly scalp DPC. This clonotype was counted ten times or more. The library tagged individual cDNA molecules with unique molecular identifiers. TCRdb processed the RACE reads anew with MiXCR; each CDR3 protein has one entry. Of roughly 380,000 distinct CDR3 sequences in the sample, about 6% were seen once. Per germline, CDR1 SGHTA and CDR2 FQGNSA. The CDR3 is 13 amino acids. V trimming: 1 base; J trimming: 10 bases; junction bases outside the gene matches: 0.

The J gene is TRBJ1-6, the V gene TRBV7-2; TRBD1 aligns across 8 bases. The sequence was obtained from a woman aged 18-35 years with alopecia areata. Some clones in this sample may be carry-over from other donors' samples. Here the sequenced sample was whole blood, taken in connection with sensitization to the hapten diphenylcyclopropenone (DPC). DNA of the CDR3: TGTGCCAGCAGCTTAGGGGACAGGTCACCCCTCCACTTT. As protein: CASSLGDRSPLHF.